These 10 T cell receptor beta chains were all obtained from the same sample, sequenced in a study of blood T cell repertoires in COVID-19. The repertoire was sequenced with immunoSEQ multiplex PCR; TCRdb's copy has only in-frame clones and lacks some. The table records some 350,000 clones, 90% of them present only once. What was sequenced was peripheral blood. Receptor source: a man aged 18-30 years with active or convalescent COVID-19.

This sequence joins TRBV19 and TRBJ1-4, with D hard to call. CDR3 length: 13 amino acids. The V end lost 5 bases, the J end lost 7 bases, and 11 bases lay between the germline ends. CDR1 and CDR2 (germline): LNHDA, SQIVND (reference sequence). The DNA for the CDR3 is TGTGCCAGTAGTCGATGGCCTGGTGAAAAACTGTTTTTT. Encoded protein: CASSRWPGEKLFF.

The chain couples TRBV19 to TRBJ2-1, with 7 bases matching TRBD2. Germline V CDR1 and CDR2: LNHDA, SQIVND (reference sequence). The CDR3 covers 16 residues. Trimming at V came to 4 bases and at J to 3 bases, leaving 9 bases not matched to a gene. The CDR3 loop reads CASSNSLADYYNEQFF. The CDR3 DNA follows: TGTGCCAGTAGTAATTCCCTAGCGGACTACTACAATGAGCAGTTCTTC.

V is TRBV28 and J is TRBJ1-6; D uncertain. V lost 7 bases and J 10 bases, leaving 11 bases between the germline ends. This CDR3 is built from 12 residues. Germline V lookup: CDR1 MDHEN, CDR2 SYDVKM. The CDR3 sequence is CASKRGYSPLHF. CDR3 nucleotides: TGTGCCAGCAAAAGAGGGTACTCACCCCTCCACTTT.

V usage is TRBV28 and J usage is TRBJ2-7; 8 nucleotides align to TRBD2. V shed 8 bases and J 4 bases; nucleotides not matched to a gene: 7. Germline CDR1 is MDHEN and CDR2 is SYDVKM. This CDR3 spans 13 amino acids. The CDR3 DNA reads TGTGCCAGCGCGGGAGGACTAGCTTACGAGCAGTACTTC. Protein product: CASAGGLAYEQYF.

The rearrangement links TRBV5-1 to TRBJ1-5; D might be TRBD1 (5 bases). CDR1 and CDR2 (germline): SGHRS, YFSETQ. V was trimmed by 0 bases and J by 6 bases, leaving 10 bases between them. The CDR3 covers 14 residues. The CDR3 spells CASSLDRGGQPQHF. CDR3 nucleotides: TGCGCCAGCAGCTTGGACCGGGGGGGTCAGCCCCAGCATTTT.

The J gene is TRBJ2-2, the V gene TRBV6-2 or TRBV6-3; D perhaps matches TRBD2 (6 bases). With 6 bases removed from V and 3 bases from J, the gap between germline ends came to 20 bases. This CDR3 is 17 amino acids long. Germline values: CDR1 MNHEY, CDR2 SVGEGT. Here the CDR3 reads CASSDHTRGIYTGELFF. CDR3 nucleotide sequence: TGTGCCAGCAGCGACCACACGCGGGGAATCTACACCGGGGAGCTGTTTTTT.

This rearrangement joins TRBV9 to TRBJ2-1, with 10 bases aligning to TRBD1. The CDR3 length is 15 residues. Trimming at V came to 4 bases and at J to 5 bases, leaving 6 bases not matched to a gene. Germline V lookup: CDR1 SGDLS, CDR2 YYNGEE. CDR3 nucleotides: TGTGCCAGCAGCCTGACAGGGGGCGCCAACAATGAGCAGTTCTTC. Its protein is CASSLTGGANNEQFF.

This sequence joins TRBV19 and TRBJ2-1; D perhaps matches TRBD1 (5 bases). The CDR3 consists of 12 residues. Trimming left V 10 bases short and J 5 bases short, with 12 bases between. Germline CDR1 LNHDA, CDR2 SQIVND (reference sequence). The CDR3 sequence: CATSRGNNEQFF. CDR3 bases: TGTGCCACCTCTAGGGGCAACAATGAGCAGTTCTTC.

The CDR3 is CASSYSTGERASPLHF. Written as DNA, the CDR3 is TGTGCCAGCAGTTACTCGACAGGGGAGCGGGCTTCACCCCTCCACTTT. The chain uses TRBV6-5 and TRBJ1-6; 8 nucleotides match TRBD1. The J segment lost 9 bases and the V segment lost 0 bases, leaving 7 bases of the junction unmatched. This CDR3 is built from 16 residues. The germline CDR1 and CDR2 sequences are MNHEY and SVGAGI.

The chain couples TRBV2 to TRBJ2-7, with 12 bases that match TRBD2. Germline CDR1 and CDR2: SNHLY and FYNNEI. The CDR3 totals 16 residues. V was pared by 7 bases and J by 4 bases, with 11 bases of the junction left unmatched. The chain's CDR3 is CASIPLRTSGNYEQYF. As DNA, the CDR3 is TGTGCCAGCATCCCACTCCGGACTAGCGGGAATTACGAGCAGTACTTC.